This entry is about one T cell receptor beta chain. Participant-given clinical history determined each cohort assignment. All exposed participants met a person with COVID-19 within 2 weeks before entering the study. The germline V and J ends were trimmed by 1 base and 5 bases, with 12 bases remaining between them. The length of the CDR3 is 14 residues. Germline V gives CDR1 KGHSH, CDR2 LQKENI. Produced via immunoSEQ multiplex PCR; TCRdb's table is partial and in-frame only. Among 250,000 to 300,000 clones listed, roughly 85% were seen once. The entry originates in a study of blood T cell repertoires in COVID-19. About the research overall: PBMCs, B-cell-depleted T cells, or T cells provided the cDNA or gDNA that made up the material.

The TCR originated in a man in his forties who had been exposed to COVID-19. Sequencing input: PBMCs or T cells enriched from blood (not recorded which). The V call is TRBV18, the J call TRBJ2-7, with a possible D match to TRBD1 (5 bases). CDR3 sequence reads: CASSPQGRSNEQYF. CDR3 in DNA: TGTGCCAGCTCACCACAGGGGCGTTCCAACGAGCAGTACTTC. Looking up the rest from reference TRBV18 and TRBJ2-7 gives the full variable domain: NAGVMQNPRHLVRRRGQEARLRCSPMKGHSHVYWYRQLPEEGLKFMVYLQKENIIDESGMPKERFSAEFPKEGPSILRIQQVVRGDSAAYFCASSPQGRSNEQYFGPGTRLTVT.